These 32 T cell receptor beta chains came from one sample sequenced in a study of blood T cell repertoires in COVID-19. Repertoires were generated with immunoSEQ multiplex PCR, while TCRdb's copy carries only in-frame clones and drops some. Of a few hundred thousand clones in the sample, about 89% were seen once. The sample was peripheral blood. The source is a man aged 35 to 55 with acute or convalescent COVID-19.

This chain links TRBV3-1 (or the pseudogene TRBV3-2) with TRBJ1-2, with 9 bases matching TRBD1. V was clipped by 4 bases and J by 5 bases; unmatched bases: 8. Looked up from germline, CDR1 is LGHDT and CDR2 is YNNKEL (reference sequence). The CDR3 contains 15 residues. In DNA form, the CDR3 reads TGTGCCAGCAGCCTAGGTTCCGGACAGGGGTATGGCTACACCTTC. Its translation is CASSLGSGQGYGYTF.

In its sample, this clone was seen once. This sequence joins TRBV30 and TRBJ2-1; 9 bases align to TRBD2. Germline loops: CDR1 GTSNPN, CDR2 SVGIG (reference sequence). The CDR3 has 16 residues. J lost 7 bases, V lost 3 bases, and 13 bases had no gene match. In DNA, the CDR3 is TGTGCCTGGAGAAAATGGGGGCTAGCGGGATTAAATGAGCAGTTCTTC. This encodes CAWRKWGLAGLNEQFF.

The DNA of the CDR3 is TGCAGCGTTGGACAGACGAACACTGAAGCTTTCTTT. It encodes CSVGQTNTEAFF. The J gene is TRBJ1-1, the V gene TRBV29-1; D perhaps matches TRBD1 (5 bases). The ends were cut back, 4 bases at V and 1 base at J, with 7 bases in the middle. Germline CDR1 SQVTM, CDR2 ANQGSEA. The CDR3 has 12 residues.

This chain uses TRBV10-3 with TRBJ1-4; weak D call: TRBD1 (5 bases). V dropped 2 bases and J dropped 4 bases, with 11 bases sitting between them. The germline CDR1 and CDR2 sequences are ENHRY and SYGVKD. The CDR3 runs to 15 residues. The CDR3 spells CAISEAGTDNEKLFF. CDR3 nucleotide sequence: TGTGCCATCAGTGAGGCTGGGACTGATAATGAAAAACTGTTTTTT.

The V and J genes are TRBV19 and TRBJ2-3; 10 bases fit TRBD1. Germline CDR1 and CDR2: LNHDA and SQIVND (reference sequence). The CDR3 length is 18 residues. The J segment lost 6 bases and the V segment lost 7 bases, leaving 19 bases of the junction unmatched. In DNA form, the CDR3 reads TGTGCCAGTACCCCATTCCTTCTAAGACAGGGGGCGTGGGATACGCAGTATTTT. Protein: CASTPFLLRQGAWDTQYF.

The chain is built from TRBV27 and TRBJ2-7; D is uncertain. Germline V gene lookup returns CDR1 MNHEY and CDR2 SMNVEV (reference sequence). CDR3 length: 14 residues. Trimming stripped 0 bases from V and 1 base from J, with 7 bases between. The CDR3 loop reads CASSLSVESYEQYF. Here the CDR3 DNA reads TGTGCCAGCAGTTTATCGGTAGAGTCCTACGAGCAGTACTTC.

The V and J genes are TRBV19 and TRBJ1-2, with D uncertain. Per germline, CDR1 LNHDA and CDR2 SQIVND (reference sequence). The CDR3 is 14 amino acids. With 5 bases removed from V and 4 bases from J, the gap between germline ends came to 14 bases. The CDR3 loop reads CASSPGIRLYGYTF. The CDR3 DNA is TGTGCCAGTAGTCCCGGGATCCGGCTCTATGGCTACACCTTC.

V and J are TRBV6-5 and TRBJ2-1; weak D call: TRBD1 (6 bases). The V gene's germline CDR1 is MNHEY and CDR2 SVGAGI. CDR3 length: 15 amino acids. V lost 7 bases and J lost 5, with 18 bases in between. The DNA for the CDR3 is TGTGCCAGCATTAGAACAGGGCCACCCGACAATGAGCAGTTCTTC. Its translation is CASIRTGPPDNEQFF.

The chain has TRBV3-1 (or the pseudogene TRBV3-2) and TRBJ1-5; the match to TRBD1 covers 8 bases. CDR1 is LGHDT, CDR2 YNNKEL, per germline (reference sequence). The CDR3 runs to 22 residues. J gave up 2 bases and V 5 bases, and 26 bases lay outside the gene matches. The DNA for the CDR3 is TGTGCCAGCAGCTACTTCTTCCCAAAAAGGGGGACAGGAGGAATAGGCAATCAGCCCCAGCATTTT. Its protein is CASSYFFPKRGTGGIGNQPQHF.

The chain combines TRBV13 with TRBJ2-1; TRBD2 aligns across 7 bases. CDR1 is PRHDT and CDR2 is FYEKMQ in the germline V gene (reference sequence). The length of the CDR3 is 14 residues. The trim removed 2 bases at V and 7 bases at J, leaving 5 bases unmatched. The CDR3 reads CASSLSVGGNEQFF. The CDR3 DNA sequence: TGTGCCAGCAGCTTATCGGTCGGGGGGAATGAGCAGTTCTTC.

This chain connects TRBV6-2 or TRBV6-3 to TRBJ1-1; 7 bases agree with TRBD1. The germline V gene has CDR1 MNHEY and CDR2 SVGEGT. J gave up 4 bases and V 6 bases, and 5 bases lay outside the gene matches. CDR3 size: 13 residues. For the CDR3, the DNA is TGTGCCAGCAGCCGAACAGGGGCCACTGAAGCTTTCTTT. It yields the protein CASSRTGATEAFF.

V is TRBV11-2 and J is TRBJ2-1, with 8 nucleotides matching TRBD2. Germline V lookup: CDR1 SGHAT, CDR2 FQNNGV. The CDR3 has 13 residues. V shed 5 bases and J 8 bases; nucleotides not matched to a gene: 5. DNA for the CDR3: TGTGCCAGCAGCACCGGACTAGCCGATGAGCAGTTCTTC. Its protein product is CASSTGLADEQFF.

This rearrangement joins TRBV5-6 to TRBJ2-7; tentatively, D is TRBD2 (5 bases). The germline V gene has CDR1 SGHDT and CDR2 YYEEEE. Between the trimmed V and J ends, which lost 4 bases and 6 bases, there was a span of 26 bases. The length of the CDR3 is 17 residues. CDR3 nucleotides: TGTGCCAGCAGCCATCTTCCGGGGTCGGGATCTCTAAGCGAGCAGTACTTC. Translation gives CASSHLPGSGSLSEQYF.

CDR3 DNA sequence: TGTGCCAGCAGCACCGGACTGACCTACGAGCAGTACTTC. As protein: CASSTGLTYEQYF. The rearrangement links TRBV11-2 to TRBJ2-7; maybe TRBD2 (5 bases). The ends were cut back, 5 bases at V and 2 bases at J, with 10 bases in the middle. This CDR3 contains 13 residues. CDR1 SGHAT and CDR2 FQNNGV come from the germline V gene. Full variable domain (rest looked up from reference TRBV11-2 and TRBJ2-7): EAGVAQSPRYKIIEKRQSVAFWCNPISGHATLYWYQQILGQGPKLLIQFQNNGVVDDSQLPKDRFSAERLKGVDSTLKIQPAKLEDSAVYLCASSTGLTYEQYFGPGTRLTVT.

The chain is built from TRBV7-9 and TRBJ2-3, with 8 bases aligning to TRBD1. Germline CDR1 SEHNR, CDR2 FQNEAQ (reference sequence). J lost 2 bases, V lost 5 bases, and 12 bases had no gene match. The CDR3 is 17 amino acids. For the CDR3, the DNA is TGTGCCAGCAGCCCATCGGCCGGGACAGGTCCCACAGATACGCAGTATTTT. Translated, it gives CASSPSAGTGPTDTQYF.

This clone was seen a handful of times. The chain employs TRBV7-8 and TRBJ1-2; the D is unclear. The CDR3 has 13 residues. The germline V and J ends were trimmed by 5 bases and 4 bases, with 11 bases remaining between them. Germline CDR1 reads SGHVS; CDR2 reads FQNEAQ. CDR3 in DNA: TGTGCCAGCAGCCACCGAATAGCCTATGGCTACACCTTC. The encoded protein is CASSHRIAYGYTF.

This chain joins TRBV19 and TRBJ1-1, with 9 bases aligning to TRBD1. Looked up from germline, CDR1 is LNHDA and CDR2 is SQIVND (reference sequence). The length of the CDR3 is 17 residues. V dropped 6 bases and J dropped 7; count of bases not matched to a gene: 18. CDR3 loop: CASSRLPYRGPENEAFF. CDR3 DNA: TGTGCCAGTAGCCGTTTGCCGTACAGGGGGCCAGAGAATGAAGCTTTCTTT.

V usage is TRBV10-3 and J usage is TRBJ2-3; weak D call: TRBD1 (6 bases). The length of the CDR3 is 12 residues. Trimming removed 8 bases at V and 1 base at J, with 7 bases between. Germline assignment: CDR1 ENHRY and CDR2 SYGVKD. CDR3 amino acids: CAIEGGTDTQYF. In DNA, the CDR3 is TGTGCCATCGAGGGGGGCACAGATACGCAGTATTTT.

This rearrangement joins TRBV28 to TRBJ1-5, with TRBD1 as a possible D gene (5 bases). The CDR3 has 18 residues. Germline values: CDR1 MDHEN, CDR2 SYDVKM. V lost 2 bases and J lost 0, with 17 bases in between. The CDR3: CASSLEGALRYSNQPQHF. Written as DNA, the CDR3 is TGTGCCAGCAGTTTAGAAGGGGCGCTTAGATATAGCAATCAGCCCCAGCATTTT.

About this clone itself: Different DNA sequences within this sample yield the same CDR3. V and J are TRBV6-5 and TRBJ1-6; 7 bases are a match to TRBD1. The J segment lost 10 bases and the V segment lost 5 bases, leaving 8 bases of the junction unmatched. In germline, CDR1 is MNHEY, CDR2 SVGAGI. The CDR3 runs to 14 residues. The CDR3 sequence is CASSRQGLRSPLHF. CDR3 nucleotide sequence: TGTGCCAGCAGTCGACAGGGATTGAGATCACCCCTCCACTTT.

Only a few counts were recorded for this clone. The rearrangement links TRBV28 to TRBJ1-1, with 9 nucleotides matching TRBD1. The CDR3 sequence is 15 residues long. From germline, CDR1 is MDHEN and CDR2 SYDVKM. Trimming took 5 bases from V and 4 from J; bases not matched to a gene: 8. CDR3 bases: TGTGCCAGCAGTGCCACAGGGGGCGTGCCCACTGAAGCTTTCTTT. Encoded protein: CASSATGGVPTEAFF.

The V gene is TRBV7-3, the J gene TRBJ2-7; 9 nucleotides agree with TRBD1. The CDR3 loop spans 14 amino acids. CDR1 and CDR2 from the germline V gene are SGHTA and FQGTGA. The trim removed 6 bases at V and 0 bases at J, leaving 3 bases unmatched. CDR3 residues: CASSTGGSSYEQYF. The CDR3 coding sequence is TGTGCCAGCAGTACAGGGGGCAGCTCCTACGAGCAGTACTTC.

CDR3 DNA sequence: TGTGCCAGTAGTGGAGGACGACAGGGCGACCAGCCCCAGCATTTT. Protein: CASSGGRQGDQPQHF. The chain has TRBV19 and TRBJ1-5, with 7 bases matching TRBD1. The germline V gene encodes CDR1 LNHDA and CDR2 SQIVND (reference sequence). The CDR3 covers 15 residues. V shed 5 bases, J shed 7 bases, and the junction held 11 bases outside the gene matches.

The genes are TRBV19 and TRBJ2-2; the D gene is possibly TRBD2 (5 bases). The CDR3 has 15 amino acids. Germline V gives CDR1 LNHDA, CDR2 SQIVND (reference sequence). Trimming shortened V by 3 bases and J by 2 bases, and 10 bases separated the two germline ends. CDR3 nucleotides: TGTGCCAGTAGTATCTCAGCGGCTAACACCGGGGAGCTGTTTTTT. It yields the protein CASSISAANTGELFF.

The chain is built from TRBV7-9 and TRBJ1-1; D possibly corresponds to TRBD1 (5 bases). Germline lookup yields CDR1 SEHNR and CDR2 FQNEAQ (reference sequence). This CDR3 is 17 amino acids long. With 1 base removed from V and 2 bases from J, the gap between germline ends came to 17 bases. The CDR3 spells CASSLVIRGRGNTEAFF. The CDR3, as DNA: TGTGCCAGCAGCTTAGTCATACGGGGGAGAGGTAACACTGAAGCTTTCTTT.

The V call is TRBV13, the J call TRBJ2-7, with TRBD1 matching over 9 bases. Trimming at V came to 5 bases and at J to 3 bases, leaving 5 bases not matched to a gene. There are 14 residues in the CDR3. From germline, CDR1 is PRHDT and CDR2 FYEKMQ (reference sequence). Here the CDR3 reads CASSNMDRGYEQYF. The CDR3 coding sequence is TGTGCCAGCAGCAACATGGACAGGGGCTACGAGCAGTACTTC. Looking up the rest from reference TRBV13 and TRBJ2-7 gives the full variable domain: AAGVIQSPRHLIKEKRETATLKCYPIPRHDTVYWYQQGPGQDPQFLISFYEKMQSDKGSIPDRFSAQQFSDYHSELNMSSLELGDSALYFCASSNMDRGYEQYFGPGTRLTVT.

The gene calls are TRBV28 and TRBJ1-1, with D unresolved. The V gene's germline CDR1 is MDHEN and CDR2 SYDVKM. The CDR3 is 14 residues long. V shed 7 bases and J shed 1 base, with 13 bases lying between them. Here the CDR3 reads CASTWEYGNTEAFF. CDR3 in DNA: TGTGCCAGCACCTGGGAGTATGGGAACACTGAAGCTTTCTTT.

This rearrangement joins TRBV2 to TRBJ2-3; tentative D call: TRBD2 (5 bases). V was cut by 2 bases and J by 6 bases, with 18 bases left in between. The V gene's germline CDR1 is SNHLY and CDR2 FYNNEI. The CDR3 spans 16 residues. In DNA, the CDR3 is TGTGCCAGCAGTGAAATGGCGACTAAAATTGGGGATACGCAGTATTTT. This codes for CASSEMATKIGDTQYF.

The CDR3, as DNA: TGTGCCAGTAGTATCAACAGGGCTCCCACTGAAGCTTTCTTT. Translating it yields CASSINRAPTEAFF. The chain carries TRBV19 and TRBJ1-1; D might be TRBD1 (6 bases). There are 14 residues in the CDR3. V was clipped by 3 bases and J by 4 bases, with 12 bases between them. Per the germline V gene, CDR1 is LNHDA and CDR2 is SQIVND (reference sequence).

The chain employs TRBV6-9 and TRBJ1-5, with D perhaps matching TRBD1 (6 bases). With 4 bases removed from V and 4 bases from J, the gap between germline ends came to 11 bases. CDR1 and CDR2 (germline): MNHGY, SVAAGI. CDR3 length: 14 amino acids. CDR3 sequence: CASSLQGMNQPQHF. CDR3 DNA sequence: TGTGCCAGCAGTTTACAGGGTATGAATCAGCCCCAGCATTTT.

The chain has TRBV9 and TRBJ2-1, with D tentatively TRBD2 (5 bases). The CDR3 sequence is 16 residues long. Trimming took off 0 bases at V and 3 bases at J, with 13 bases between the two ends. Germline lookup yields CDR1 SGDLS and CDR2 YYNGEE. In DNA, the CDR3 is TGTGCCAGCAGCGTAGAGAGCGGAACGGACTACAATGAGCAGTTCTTC. It translates to CASSVESGTDYNEQFF. Full variable domain (outside the CDR3, taken from reference TRBV9 and TRBJ2-1): DSGVTQTPKHLITATGQRVTLRCSPRSGDLSVYWYQQSLDQGLQFLIQYYNGEERAKGNILERFSAQQFPDLHSELNLSSLELGDSALYFCASSVESGTDYNEQFFGPGTRLTVL.

This chain uses TRBV5-5 with TRBJ2-7, with TRBD1 matching 7 bases. Germline V gives CDR1 SGHKS, CDR2 YYEKEE (reference sequence). The CDR3 has 12 amino acids. The junction had 2 bases not matched to a gene; V was cut back by 4 bases and J by 4 bases. As DNA, the CDR3 is TGTGCCAGCAGCCCCAGGGGGTACGAGCAGTACTTC. This translates into CASSPRGYEQYF.